This T cell receptor (beta chain) is from a study of T cell responses to AZD1222 COVID-19 vaccine. Study-level points and caveats: Within unmutated variant regions lay the reported targets of nearly half of spike-specific TCRs.

TCRdb keeps only in-frame clones here, not all; method: immunoSEQ multiplex PCR. The profile shows roughly 150,000 clones, just over 90% of them singletons. Concerning this clone itself: Its antigen is unknown.

Germline lookup yields CDR1 SGDLS and CDR2 YYNGEE. The V gene lost 1 base and the J gene lost 8 bases, with 4 bases spanning the gap. This CDR3 is 12 amino acids long. The chain joins TRBV9 to TRBJ1-6; unclear D gene. The sequencing used peripheral blood, collected 28 days after the second AZD1222 dose. This sequence originates from an adult who received the AZD1222 COVID-19 vaccine. CDR3: CASSVRHSPLHF. CDR3 bases: TGTGCCAGCAGCGTAAGGCATTCACCCCTCCACTTT.